This T cell receptor (beta chain) was profiled in a study of a mutant IDH1 vaccine in newly diagnosed glioma. Study details: Former treatment meant radiotherapy, temozolomide, or both; the majority had gotten both.

TCRdb's table, derived via immunoSEQ multiplex PCR, lists solely in-frame clones and lacks some. The repertoire consists of 40,000 to 65,000 clones, with just under 80% occurring once and the leading ten covering under 2%. A remark on this clone: The antigen is unknown.

Described time point: week 5, during vaccination. It was 300 ug of mutant IDH1 20-mer peptide that made up each vaccine dose, given with topical imiquimod. V lost 1 base and J lost 8, with 12 bases in between. CDR3 length equals 15 residues. The V gene's germline CDR1 is SGHVS and CDR2 FNYEAQ. The origin of this receptor is a woman aged 40 to 50 with glioma. The chain couples TRBV7-6 to TRBJ1-6, with D maybe TRBD1 (6 bases). The source material was PBMCs, sampled from a glioma patient whose treatment included an IDH1 peptide vaccine. The CDR3 nucleotides read TGTGCCAGCAGCTTAGAGGGAGCAGGGGATTCACCCCTCCACTTT. Amino acids: CASSLEGAGDSPLHF.